Sequencing of this T cell receptor beta chain was carried out in a study of OX40 agonist ivuxolimab in advanced cancers. Overall study: Hepatocellular carcinoma, melanoma, renal cell or head and neck cancer affected the dose-escalation patients.

This clone qualifies as medium-sized. The CDR3 runs to 13 residues. CDR1 is SNHLY and CDR2 is FYNNEI in the germline V gene. V lost 4 bases to trimming and J lost 8 bases; unmatched junction nucleotides: 5. Clones were sequenced by immunoSEQ multiplex PCR, and TCRdb holds only the in-frame ones, with some missing. The table lists roughly 50,000 clones, around 77% of them singletons. The specimen was CD4+ or CD8+ T cells sorted from blood, collected in a trial of the OX40 agonist ivuxolimab. The chain joins TRBV2 to TRBJ2-1; 7 nucleotides match TRBD1. This receptor was identified in an adult with an advanced solid tumor such as melanoma, head and neck, liver or kidney cancer. The CDR3 spells CASSVQGLDEQFF. The CDR3 nucleotides read TGTGCCAGCAGTGTACAGGGGCTCGATGAGCAGTTCTTC. Filled out from reference TRBV2 and TRBJ2-1, the complete variable domain reads EPEVTQTPSHQVTQMGQEVILRCVPISNHLYFYWYRQILGQKVEFLVSFYNNEISEKSEIFDDQFSVERPDGSNFTLKIRSTKLEDSAMYFCASSVQGLDEQFFGPGTRLTVL.